Detailed here is one TCR beta chain. Its antigen remains unidentified. No much larger clone is present one base from it, and per-base qualities are unavailable. Deletion took 1 base off V and 3 bases off J, with a span of 13 bases between the germline ends. For CDR1 and CDR2, the germline V gene lists SGHDT and YYEEEE. The CDR3 measures 15 amino acids from cysteine to phenylalanine. Only the CDR3 region is kept as DNA, spanning 45 bases read in frame from base 1. Library prep was done by the immunoSEQ multiplex PCR assay. Entries here come from immuneACCESS through TCRdb and include only in-frame sequences with V and J called. Some clones fail to appear in such tables; in the studies checked, an unresolved V gene covers under half of the shortfall, and the cause of the remainder is unknown. This sample is represented by some 660,000 clones; 80% to 90% of them were singletons. The ten biggest clones cover 0.0094% of the sample.

This sample was included in a study of shared T cell receptors in the human thymus (dated by TCRdb to about 2021). For context, the study as a whole: The study examined how self-reactive, shared T-cell receptor alpha chains are generated in the human thymus.

The same data also contributed to another study, on human thymus T cells. In that second paper, the authors write: Immunologically healthy infants undergoing open corrective cardiac surgery for congenital heart defects in Finland were used as donors. The thymus tissue came from surgical resects taken out during corrective cardiac surgery. Biased V and J gene segment usage appeared to be present in both thymic and peripheral blood repertoires. Highly overlapping thymic TCR repertoires among unrelated individuals were reported in the related research. The study used roughly 8 infant thymus samples plus four related peripheral blood samples to characterize TCR alpha and beta repertoires. The infant donors were roughly 6 to 244 days old, and the cohort included six or seven males and two females. Thymocytes were mechanically released from the tissue and were stored as pellets of roughly 9.5-34 million cells at -70 degrees C. A QIAsymphony instrument was used to extract genomic DNA from frozen cell pellets. The immunoSEQ multiplex PCR assay was used to amplify the TCRB and TCRAD loci from a standardized amount of quality-controlled genomic DNA. The amplicons spanned the V(D)J region and were long enough to cover the CDR3 and allow V and J genes to be identified. Amplicon sequencing was performed on an Illumina platform through the commercial immunoSEQ service. Primer bias and sequencing errors were corrected as previously described, and TCRAD and TCRB were defined on the basis of the IMGT database. Analysis of the repertoires was done with immunoSEQ Analyzer 3.0 and VDJTools and included basic statistics, V/J segment usage, diversity estimates, rarefaction and pairwise overlap. Chao1, ChaoE, Efron-Thisted, Shannon and inverse Simpson indices were used to estimate diversity, which was also estimated on datasets down-sampled to the smallest sample. Repertoire overlap used strict matching of CDR3 nucleotide sequence, V gene and J gene, with Jaccard-based multidimensional scaling clustering. On average, thymus samples yielded 810,000 or so unique TCRB clonotypes, whereas blood samples yielded about 84,000.

The sequence was collected from a boy younger than two with a congenital heart defect. Donor details come from another sample of the same person, matched by shared clones. The sequencing input was thymocytes. The rearrangement joined TRBV5-6 to TRBJ2-5; TRBD2 is a possible D gene, resting on 6 matching bases. The CDR3 reads CASSLMSGEKETQYF. The DNA sequence is as follows: TGTGCCAGCAGCTTGATGTCGGGGGAGAAAGAGACCCAGTACTTC.